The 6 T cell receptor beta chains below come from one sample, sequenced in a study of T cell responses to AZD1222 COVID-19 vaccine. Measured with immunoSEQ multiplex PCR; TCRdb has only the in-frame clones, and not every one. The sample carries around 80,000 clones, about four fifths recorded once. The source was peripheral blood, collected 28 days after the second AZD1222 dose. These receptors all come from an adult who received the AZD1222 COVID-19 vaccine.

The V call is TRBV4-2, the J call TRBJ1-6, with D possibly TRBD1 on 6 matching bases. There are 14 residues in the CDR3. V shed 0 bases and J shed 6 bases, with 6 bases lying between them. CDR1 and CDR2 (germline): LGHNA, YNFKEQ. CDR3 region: CASSQEDSNSPLHF. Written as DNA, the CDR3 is TGTGCCAGCAGCCAAGAGGACAGTAATTCACCCCTCCACTTT.

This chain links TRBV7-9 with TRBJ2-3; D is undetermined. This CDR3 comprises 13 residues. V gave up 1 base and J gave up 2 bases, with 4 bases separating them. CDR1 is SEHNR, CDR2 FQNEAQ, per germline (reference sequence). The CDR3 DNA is TGTGCCAGCAGCTTAGGGTTCACAGATACGCAGTATTTT. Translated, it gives CASSLGFTDTQYF.

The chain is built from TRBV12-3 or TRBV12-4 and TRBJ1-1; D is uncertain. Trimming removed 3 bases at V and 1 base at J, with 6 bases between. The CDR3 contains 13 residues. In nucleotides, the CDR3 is TGTGCCAGCAGTTTTCGCAGGAACACTGAAGCTTTCTTT. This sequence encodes CASSFRRNTEAFF.

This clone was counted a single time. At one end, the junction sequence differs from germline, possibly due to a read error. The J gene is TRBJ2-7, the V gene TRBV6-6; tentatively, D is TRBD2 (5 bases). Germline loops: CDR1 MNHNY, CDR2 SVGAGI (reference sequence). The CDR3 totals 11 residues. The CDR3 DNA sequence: TGCGCCTGCGGAGGAAGCTACGAGCAGTACTTC. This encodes CACGGSYEQYF.

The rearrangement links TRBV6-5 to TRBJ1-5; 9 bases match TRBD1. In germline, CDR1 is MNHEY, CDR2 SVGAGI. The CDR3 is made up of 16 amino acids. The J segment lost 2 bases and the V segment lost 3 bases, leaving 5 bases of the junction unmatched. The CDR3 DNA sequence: TGTGCCAGCAGTTATGGGACAGGGCTGGGCAATCAGCCCCAGCATTTT. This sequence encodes CASSYGTGLGNQPQHF.

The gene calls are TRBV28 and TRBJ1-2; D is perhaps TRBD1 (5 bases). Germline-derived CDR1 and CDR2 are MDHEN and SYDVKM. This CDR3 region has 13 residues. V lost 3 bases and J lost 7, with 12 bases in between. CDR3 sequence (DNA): TGTGCCAGCAGTTTCGGGGCAGGGTCTGGCTACACCTTC. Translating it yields CASSFGAGSGYTF.